These T cell receptor beta chains were read from a single sample in a study of identical twins. TCRdb independently ran MiXCR on the 5' RACE reads; one entry per CDR3 protein. This sample yields around 510,000 distinct CDR3 sequences, of which roughly an eighth are seen a single time; approximately 0.98% belongs to the top ten. Separately, the same data were catalogued under a study of yellow fever vaccine responses in identical twins.

Sequenced material: CD4+ T cells sorted from blood. Receptors were obtained from a woman aged 18-29 years in good health. Both conserved end residues are part of each CDR3. A D gene is named only where the DNA matches it firmly. Clone size is stated in some rows and not others, as once, few, many or a class when expanded.

D gene: TRBD1
V gene: TRBV4-3
J gene: TRBJ2-2
clone size: few
CDR3 protein: CASSQDFYRTGGVTGELFF
CDR3 DNA: TGCGCCAGCAGCCAAGATTTTTATAGGACAGGGGGCGTCACCGGGGAGCTGTTTTTT

D gene: TRBD1
V gene: TRBV7-2
J gene: TRBJ1-2
clone size: few
CDR3 protein: CASSYGQGNGYTF
CDR3 DNA: TGTGCCAGCAGCTACGGACAGGGGAATGGCTACACCTTC

D gene: TRBD1
V gene: TRBV12-3/TRBV12-4
J gene: TRBJ2-7
clone size: few
CDR3 protein: CASRDSGTGGYEQYF
CDR3 DNA: TGTGCCAGTCGGGACTCCGGGACAGGGGGGTACGAGCAGTACTTC

D gene: NA
V gene: TRBV25-1
J gene: TRBJ2-5
clone size: few
CDR3 protein: CASSDQRDKETQYF
CDR3 DNA: TGTGCCAGCAGTGATCAAAGAGACAAAGAGACCCAGTACTTC

D gene: TRBD1
V gene: TRBV30
J gene: TRBJ1-2
clone size: NA
CDR3 protein: CAWSVRSGGAYGYTF
CDR3 DNA: TGTGCCTGGAGTGTACGGTCAGGGGGTGCCTATGGCTACACCTTC

D gene: TRBD2
V gene: TRBV7-6
J gene: TRBJ2-3
clone size: NA
CDR3 protein: CASSSGLAGGKDTQYF
CDR3 DNA: TGTGCCAGCAGCTCCGGACTAGCGGGAGGAAAAGATACGCAGTATTTT

D gene: NA
V gene: TRBV7-3
J gene: TRBJ2-1
clone size: few
CDR3 protein: CASSLDFSYNEQFF
CDR3 DNA: TGTGCCAGCAGCTTGGACTTCTCCTACAATGAGCAGTTCTTC

D gene: NA
V gene: TRBV7-2
J gene: TRBJ1-1
clone size: few
CDR3 protein: CASSLLGLGTEAFF
CDR3 DNA: TGTGCCAGCAGCTTATTAGGGTTGGGCACTGAAGCTTTCTTT

D gene: TRBD2
V gene: TRBV7-2
J gene: TRBJ2-7
clone size: few
CDR3 protein: CASSLAQSSGSFEQYF
CDR3 DNA: TGTGCCAGCAGCTTAGCGCAGTCTAGCGGGAGTTTCGAGCAGTACTTC

D gene: NA
V gene: TRBV2
J gene: TRBJ1-5
clone size: NA
CDR3 protein: CASSEKGQGQPQHF
CDR3 DNA: TGTGCCAGCAGTGAAAAGGGACAAGGGCAGCCCCAGCATTTT

D gene: TRBD2
V gene: TRBV7-2
J gene: TRBJ2-7
clone size: NA
CDR3 protein: CASSLMAGVGYEQYF
CDR3 DNA: TGTGCCAGCAGCTTAATGGCGGGGGTAGGGTACGAGCAGTACTTC

D gene: NA
V gene: TRBV2
J gene: TRBJ2-3
clone size: NA
CDR3 protein: CASSEQEAGGTDTQYF
CDR3 DNA: TGTGCCAGCAGTGAACAAGAGGCAGGGGGCACAGATACGCAGTATTTT

D gene: NA
V gene: TRBV6-5
J gene: TRBJ2-5
clone size: few
CDR3 protein: CASRRAVQETQYF
CDR3 DNA: TGTGCCAGCAGACGGGCGGTCCAAGAGACCCAGTACTTC

D gene: TRBD2
V gene: TRBV9
J gene: TRBJ2-1
clone size: NA
CDR3 protein: CASSVGSSGVLSYNEQFF
CDR3 DNA: TGTGCCAGCAGCGTAGGTTCTAGCGGGGTCCTCTCCTACAATGAGCAGTTCTTC

D gene: NA
V gene: TRBV7-6
J gene: TRBJ2-1
clone size: few
CDR3 protein: CASSLGSSGSYNEQFF
CDR3 DNA: TGTGCCAGCAGCTTAGGATCCAGCGGGTCCTACAATGAGCAGTTCTTC

D gene: NA
V gene: TRBV6-5
J gene: TRBJ2-7
clone size: few
CDR3 protein: CASSYRESYEQYF
CDR3 DNA: TGTGCCAGCAGTTACCGGGAGTCCTACGAGCAGTACTTC

D gene: TRBD2
V gene: TRBV7-8
J gene: TRBJ2-5
clone size: few
CDR3 protein: CASSLGSAGGFIQETQYF
CDR3 DNA: TGTGCCAGCAGCTTAGGCTCAGCGGGGGGTTTTATTCAAGAGACCCAGTACTTC

D gene: NA
V gene: TRBV7-2
J gene: TRBJ2-1
clone size: NA
CDR3 protein: CASSLDYFYNEQFF
CDR3 DNA: TGTGCCAGCAGCCTGGACTACTTCTACAATGAGCAGTTCTTC

D gene: TRBD2
V gene: TRBV11-2
J gene: TRBJ2-5
clone size: few
CDR3 protein: CASSLGGLAGGGQETQYF
CDR3 DNA: TGTGCCAGCAGCTTAGGAGGCCTAGCGGGGGGAGGCCAAGAGACCCAGTACTTC

D gene: NA
V gene: TRBV2
J gene: TRBJ1-5
clone size: NA
CDR3 protein: CASTQGNQPQHF
CDR3 DNA: TGTGCCAGCACTCAGGGCAATCAGCCCCAGCATTTT